This T cell receptor (beta chain) was sequenced for a study of cytomegalovirus exposure and HLA in healthy donors. Of note for this clone: Its target is not known.

This PCR relied on a set of 60 Vbeta primers and 13 Jbeta primers. TCRdb's table, derived via immunoSEQ multiplex PCR, lists solely in-frame clones and lacks some. The sample carries approximately 180,000 clones, around 80% recorded once. Findings of the study overall: The study put 150 to 200 TCR beta chains on its list as cytomegalovirus-associated. Follow-up analysis found HLA locus-dependent TCR association rates, highest for DRB1 and lowest for HLA-C.

The CDR3 loop spans 15 amino acids. V lost 0 bases to trimming and J lost 10 bases, with 18 bases between them. Germline CDR1 SGHDT, CDR2 YYEEEE. Nominally healthy donors were sampled, though unrecorded immune exposures were likely. This clonotype was sampled from a woman between 35 and 50 years old in good health and CMV-seronegative. Sequenced input: PBMCs. This chain connects TRBV5-6 to TRBJ2-3, with D perhaps matching TRBD1 (6 bases). The CDR3 sequence: CASSLVAGVQNPQYF. CDR3 DNA sequence: TGTGCCAGCAGCTTGGTGGCAGGGGTCCAAAATCCGCAGTATTTT.